One and the same sample provided the 23 T cell receptor beta chains below, sequenced in a study of T-cell memory formation after mild COVID-19. TCRdb ran MiXCR on the 5' RACE reads and lists one entry per CDR3 protein. This table has approximately 410,000 distinct CDR3 sequences, 23% appearing once. Input material: PBMCs or a T cell subset sorted from them (not recorded which). The receptor source for this set is an adult woman who had mild COVID-19 (a few samples of this study predate the infection). Cell type and time point are not known.

This clonotype was counted between two and nine times. V usage is TRBV7-8 and J usage is TRBJ2-7, with 12 positions matching TRBD1. Germline loops: CDR1 SGHVS, CDR2 FQNEAQ. The junction had 6 bases not matched to a gene; V was cut back by 1 base and J by 11 bases. The CDR3 totals 14 residues. The CDR3 reads CASSLGDRGRTKYF. As DNA, the CDR3 is TGTGCCAGCAGCTTAGGGGACAGGGGGCGAACGAAGTACTTC.

The chain carries TRBV24-1 and TRBJ2-2; 7 bases are a match to TRBD1. CDR1 and CDR2 (germline): KGHDR, SFDVKD. Unmatched junction bases numbered 1, after V lost 7 bases and J lost 0 bases. CDR3 size: 14 residues. In DNA, the CDR3 is TGTGCCACCAGCGGACAGGCGAACACCGGGGAGCTGTTTTTT. Protein product: CATSGQANTGELFF.

The chain combines TRBV7-9 with TRBJ2-2; D is possibly TRBD1 (5 bases). CDR3 length: 15 amino acids. Germline CDR1 reads SEHNR; CDR2 reads FQNEAQ (reference sequence). V lost 4 bases, J lost 0 bases, and 9 bases lay in between. The CDR3 spells CASSSTAPNTGELFF. DNA of the CDR3: TGTGCCAGCAGCTCGACAGCTCCGAACACCGGGGAGCTGTTTTTT.

This clonotype was counted only a few times. This chain uses TRBV5-6 with TRBJ2-7, with TRBD1 as a possible D gene (5 bases). Germline CDR1 and CDR2: SGHDT and YYEEEE. V lost 0 bases and J lost 3, with 7 bases in between. The CDR3 has 13 residues. The CDR3 nucleotides read TGTGCCAGCAGCTTGGACGACAGCTACGAGCAGTACTTC. Encoded protein: CASSLDDSYEQYF.

The genes are TRBV30 and TRBJ2-1; 7 positions match TRBD2. The J segment lost 7 bases and the V segment lost 0 bases, leaving 6 bases of the junction unmatched. Germline V CDR1 and CDR2: GTSNPN, SVGIG (reference sequence). The CDR3 consists of 14 residues. CDR3 region: CAWSVAGRANEQFF. CDR3 nucleotide sequence: TGTGCCTGGAGTGTGGCAGGGAGGGCAAATGAGCAGTTCTTC.

The V and J genes are TRBV6-1 and TRBJ2-2; TRBD1 is a possible D gene (5 bases). V was cut by 1 base and J by 6 bases, with 12 bases left in between. The CDR3 consists of 15 residues. Per the germline V gene, CDR1 is MNHNS and CDR2 is SASEGT. The CDR3 nucleotides are TGTGCCAGCAGTGAAGGGCAGGGAAGCCCCGGGGAGCTGTTTTTT. Amino acids: CASSEGQGSPGELFF.

The J gene is TRBJ2-3, the V gene TRBV12-3 or TRBV12-4; 8 bases line up with TRBD2. The CDR3 length is 17 residues. The trim removed 6 bases at V and 6 bases at J, leaving 17 bases unmatched. The CDR3 sequence is CASSPREPGGPGDTQYF. The CDR3 coding sequence is TGTGCCAGCAGCCCCCGAGAACCGGGGGGGCCAGGTGATACGCAGTATTTT.

J is TRBJ2-1 and V is TRBV24-1; TRBD1 aligns across 8 bases. There are 13 residues in the CDR3. Germline assignment: CDR1 KGHDR and CDR2 SFDVKD. The junction had 8 bases not matched to a gene; V was cut back by 1 base and J by 16 bases. The CDR3 is CATSDFNRDRLFF. For the CDR3, the DNA is TGTGCCACCAGTGATTTCAACCGGGACAGGTTATTCTTC.

This clonotype was seen a handful of times. The chain recombines TRBV4-1 with TRBJ1-1; D might be TRBD1 (6 bases). The V gene lost 3 bases and the J gene lost 1 base, with 12 bases spanning the gap. This CDR3 contains 15 residues. Germline V CDR1 and CDR2: MGHRA, YSYEKL. The CDR3 protein is CASSHEGGWNTEAFF. The CDR3 region has the DNA TGCGCCAGCAGCCATGAGGGGGGGTGGAACACTGAAGCTTTCTTT.

This clonotype was recorded a few times. The chain uses TRBV30 and TRBJ2-7; possibly TRBD2 for D (6 bases). CDR3 length equals 15 residues. Trimming took 5 bases from V and 3 from J, leaving 20 bases between them. Germline CDR1 is GTSNPN and CDR2 is SVGIG (reference sequence). The CDR3 DNA reads as TGTGCCTGGGCCCGGGTTTGGCGCGGGAACTACGAGCAGTACTTC. It codes for CAWARVWRGNYEQYF.

This clonotype was observed a single time. J is TRBJ2-3 and V is TRBV6-5, with D unclear. Germline V gene sequence: CDR1 MNHEY, CDR2 SVGAGI. This CDR3 region has 11 residues. The germline V and J ends were trimmed by 9 bases and 2 bases, with 6 bases remaining between them. CDR3 coding DNA: TGTGCCAGTATGTCCACAGATACGCAGTATTTT. Translated: CASMSTDTQYF.

This clonotype was counted between two and nine times. The chain employs TRBV6-5 and TRBJ2-3; 8 bases are shared with TRBD2. V lost 10 bases and J lost 1; bases outside the gene matches: 10. Germline V CDR1 and CDR2: MNHEY, SVGAGI. The CDR3 is made up of 15 amino acids. This CDR3 reads CATTGGPVGTDTQYF. CDR3 DNA: TGTGCCACCACGGGGGGGCCCGTTGGCACAGATACGCAGTATTTT.

This clonotype was counted a few times. An end of the junction differs from the germline gene, which may be a read error. V gene TRBV29-1 combines with J gene TRBJ2-7; D uncertain. Germline CDR1 reads SQVTM; CDR2 reads ANQGSEA. The CDR3 is 8 residues long. The CDR3 here is CSVAPIPF. CDR3 nucleotide sequence: TGCAGCGTTGCACCTATACCCTTC.

This clonotype was seen many times. The chain recombines TRBV6-5 with TRBJ2-3; 12 bases align to TRBD2. The CDR3 loop spans 18 amino acids. After removal of 6 bases from V and 4 bases from J, the junction contained 14 bases not matched to a gene. CDR1 is MNHEY, CDR2 SVGAGI, per germline. CDR3 sequence: CASRVLAGGFPGADTQYF. The CDR3 DNA is TGTGCCAGCAGGGTACTAGCGGGAGGTTTCCCGGGGGCAGATACGCAGTATTTT.

The V gene is TRBV5-1, the J gene TRBJ1-1, with D possibly TRBD1 on 6 matching bases. CDR1 is SGHRS and CDR2 is YFSETQ in the germline V gene. Trimming shortened V by 4 bases and J by 0 bases, and 13 bases separated the two germline ends. The CDR3 consists of 15 residues. The CDR3 nucleotides are TGCGCCAGCAGCCCGGGGGCAGGGGTGAACACTGAAGCTTTCTTT. It encodes CASSPGAGVNTEAFF.

The chain has TRBV5-1 and TRBJ2-7; D unresolved. Germline CDR1 SGHRS, CDR2 YFSETQ. Trimming removed 0 bases from V and 3 bases from J, with 13 bases in between. This CDR3 is 15 amino acids long. CDR3 nucleotide sequence: TGCGCCAGCAGCTTGGGGACCATGGGCATCTACGAGCAGTACTTC. Translation: CASSLGTMGIYEQYF.

This clonotype was seen a handful of times. The V call is TRBV7-3, the J call TRBJ2-1; D tentatively fits TRBD1 or TRBD2 (5 bases each). Germline V gene lookup returns CDR1 SGHTA and CDR2 FQGTGA. Trimming stripped 0 bases from V and 0 bases from J, with 12 bases between. This CDR3 has 17 amino acids. CDR3 in DNA: TGTGCCAGCAGCTTAACGCTGGACACTAGCTCCTACAATGAGCAGTTCTTC. Amino acid sequence: CASSLTLDTSSYNEQFF.

Concerning this clonotype: An end of the junction does not agree with germline; a read error may underlie this. This chain links TRBV7-9 with TRBJ2-2; possibly TRBD2 for D (6 bases). In germline, CDR1 is SEHNR, CDR2 FQNEAQ (reference sequence). The CDR3 extends over 16 amino acids. CDR3 region: CAISLRAGPGSGELFF. In DNA, the CDR3 is TGTGCCATCAGCTTACGGGCGGGACCAGGATCCGGGGAGCTGTTTTTT.

The rearrangement joins TRBV11-2 to TRBJ2-1; TRBD1 is a possible D gene (6 bases). Deletions cut 2 bases from V and 7 bases from J, with 12 bases between. Germline loops: CDR1 SGHAT, CDR2 FQNNGV. CDR3 length: 14 residues. The CDR3 region is CASSLRAGDNEQFF. Written as DNA, the CDR3 is TGTGCCAGCAGCTTAAGGGCAGGGGATAATGAGCAGTTCTTC.

The chain couples TRBV9 to TRBJ2-3, with 11 bases lining up with TRBD2. This CDR3 region has 16 residues. V lost 0 bases to trimming and J lost 4 bases; unmatched junction nucleotides: 4. Germline-derived CDR1 and CDR2 are SGDLS and YYNGEE. Here the CDR3 reads CASSVVGSGGADTQYF. DNA of the CDR3: TGTGCCAGCAGCGTAGTCGGTAGCGGGGGGGCAGATACGCAGTATTTT.

The V and J genes are TRBV5-1 and TRBJ2-1, with D perhaps TRBD2 (5 bases). Trimming left V 0 bases short and J 8 bases short, with 12 bases between. CDR3 size: 14 residues. Germline CDR1 is SGHRS and CDR2 is YFSETQ. The chain's CDR3 is CASSLETILDEQFF. CDR3 sequence (DNA): TGCGCCAGCAGCTTGGAGACTATCTTGGATGAGCAGTTCTTC.

This clonotype was counted only a few times. The genes are TRBV20-1 and TRBJ1-5; no reliable D call. With 8 bases removed from V and 0 bases from J, the gap between germline ends came to 8 bases. Germline V gene lookup returns CDR1 DFQATT and CDR2 SNEGSKA (reference sequence). The CDR3 runs to 12 residues. The CDR3 sequence is CSTQDSNQPQHF. The DNA for the CDR3 is TGCAGTACGCAAGATAGCAATCAGCCCCAGCATTTT.

The chain has TRBV11-3 and TRBJ1-6; 11 bases align to TRBD1. Trimming at V came to 8 bases and at J to 10 bases, leaving 7 bases not matched to a gene. CDR1 and CDR2 from the germline V gene are SGHNT and YENEEA. The CDR3 contains 14 residues. The CDR3 here is CASQHRTGGSPLHF. CDR3 DNA sequence: TGTGCCAGCCAACACCGGACAGGGGGCTCACCCCTCCACTTT. The whole variable domain, remainder taken from reference TRBV11-3 and TRBJ1-6, is EAGVVQSPRYKIIEKKQPVAFWCNPISGHNTLYWYLQNLGQGPELLIRYENEEAVDDSQLPKDRFSAERLKGVDSTLKIQPAELGDSAVYLCASQHRTGGSPLHFGNGTRLTVT.